This T cell receptor (beta chain) comes out of a study of shared clonotypes between healthy human individuals. Profiling relied on immunoSEQ multiplex PCR, and the TCRdb table lists in-frame clones only, not all of them. The sample lists fewer than 1.6 million clones, approximately 98.5% occurring once. The V segment lost 4 bases and the J segment 1 base; nucleotides outside the gene matches: 12. The CDR3 runs to 16 residues. The V gene's germline CDR1 is SQVTM and CDR2 ANQGSEA. The TCR originated in a man aged 25-40 years in good health. V usage is TRBV29-1 and J usage is TRBJ2-7, with 8 positions matching TRBD2. Source material: naive CD4+ T cells sorted from blood. Subset described: CD45RA+ positively selected. The CDR3 is CSVVPAGGFLSYEQYF. CDR3 coding DNA: TGCAGCGTTGTTCCCGCGGGGGGCTTTTTATCCTACGAGCAGTACTTC.